Listed here is a single TCR beta chain. Its recognized antigen is unknown. One base away there is no much larger clone; base qualities are not given. These data are taken from a study of control samples from healthy donors and cancer patients (dated by TCRdb to about 2020). Libraries came from the immunoSEQ multiplex PCR assay. As stored in TCRdb, this immuneACCESS dataset retains in-frame rearrangements with V and J assigned. A fraction of the clones does not appear; measured against another copy, unresolved V genes explain less than half of the discrepancy, and the remainder lacks a known reason. This sample gives roughly 450,000 clones in total; more than 80% of them show up just once. The ten largest clonotypes hold 5.5% to 8% of the sample. Sequencing used PBMCs. The source is a man in his forties with head and neck cancer.

The CDR3: CASSSLSNLQANQPQHF. The DNA sequence follows: TGTGCCAGCAGCTCCCTTTCCAATCTGCAGGCCAATCAGCCCCAGCATTTT. In this chain, TRBV28 is recombined with TRBJ1-5; no confident D gene assignment can be made. The CDR3 contains 17 residues, cysteine and phenylalanine counted. Just the 51-base CDR3 DNA is kept, in frame starting at base 1. Per the germline V gene, MDHEN is the CDR1 and SYDVKM is the CDR2. V is clipped by 6 bases and J by 3 bases, and the sequence between their germline boundaries is 21 bases long.